This T cell receptor beta chain was sequenced for a study of Graves' ophthalmopathy and Graves' hyperthyroidism. Scientists amplified the TCR beta CDR3 regions from RNA transcripts. HTBI primers were employed in first-round RT-PCR, then a second-round multiplex PCR followed. TCRdb re-called the multiplex PCR reads with MiXCR, one entry per CDR3 protein. The sample has about 500,000 distinct CDR3 sequences; around an eighth are singletons. Study findings and constraints: Most expanded clonotypes in thyroid above 0.001 frequency also showed up in blood. The model's ophthalmopathy progression predictions had more than 55% sensitivity and 72.22% specificity.

V gave up 2 bases and J gave up 1 base, with 8 bases separating them. Germline V gene data show CDR1 as SGHNT and CDR2 as YENEEA. The CDR3 is made up of 14 amino acids. This clonotype was counted many times. What it binds is unknown. Moderate-to-severe activity, CAS at least 3, NOSPECS at least 4 and duration under 3 months characterized donors with ophthalmopathy. This TCR was recovered from a woman aged 30 to 39 with Graves' ophthalmopathy. The V and J genes are TRBV11-3 and TRBJ1-1; no firm D call. Sequencing input: blood. The DNA for the CDR3 is TGTGCCAGCAGCTTAACACAGAAGAACACTGAAGCTTTCTTT. This gives the protein CASSLTQKNTEAFF. Full variable domain (outside the CDR3, taken from reference TRBV11-3 and TRBJ1-1): EAGVVQSPRYKIIEKKQPVAFWCNPISGHNTLYWYLQNLGQGPELLIRYENEEAVDDSQLPKDRFSAERLKGVDSTLKIQPAELGDSAVYLCASSLTQKNTEAFFGQGTRLTVV.